The 4 T cell receptor beta chains listed next were all sequenced from one sample in a study of blood T cell repertoires in COVID-19. Clones were sequenced by immunoSEQ multiplex PCR, and TCRdb holds only the in-frame ones, with some missing. The repertoire has 120,000 to 150,000 clones, approximately 90% of them found once; the top ten carry roughly 4%. Material: PBMCs or T cells enriched from blood (not recorded which). The receptors were sampled from a woman between 40 and 50 years old who had been exposed to COVID-19.

The chain is built from TRBV10-1 and TRBJ2-5; 10 bases are a match to TRBD2. The V and J ends lost 0 bases and 5 bases, in that order; junction bases with no gene match: 18. From germline, CDR1 is WNHNN and CDR2 SYGVQD (reference sequence). The CDR3 covers 20 residues. In DNA, the CDR3 is TGCGCCAGCAGTGAGTCTCGAGGGGCCCCGACTAGCGGGTGCTGGGAGACCCAGTACTTC. Translating gives CASSESRGAPTSGCWETQYF.

The chain is built from TRBV7-2 and TRBJ2-7, with TRBD2 matching 7 bases. V lost 2 bases and J lost 6; bases outside the gene matches: 7. This CDR3 spans 14 amino acids. Germline CDR1 is SGHTA and CDR2 is FQGNSA. This CDR3 is CASSLTRERTEQYF. Here the CDR3 DNA reads TGTGCCAGCAGCTTAACGCGGGAGAGGACCGAGCAGTACTTC.

CDR3 in amino acids: CASSIGSGGADEQFF. CDR3 nucleotide sequence: TGTGCCAGTAGTATAGGCTCGGGTGGAGCCGATGAGCAGTTCTTC. The gene calls are TRBV19 and TRBJ2-1; the D is unclear. The CDR3 sequence is 15 residues long. Germline CDR1 LNHDA, CDR2 SQIVND (reference sequence). Deletions cut 1 base from V and 8 bases from J, with 15 bases between.

The chain employs TRBV7-8 and TRBJ2-2; 10 nucleotides line up with TRBD2. The V segment lost 2 bases and the J segment 7 bases; nucleotides outside the gene matches: 13. CDR1 SGHVS and CDR2 FQNEAQ come from the germline V gene. CDR3 size: 18 residues. The CDR3 DNA reads as TGTGCCAGCAGCTTACTTCTAGCGGGGGCGCTGGGGGTCGGGGAGCTGTTTTTT. This codes for CASSLLLAGALGVGELFF.